In this sample, the clone carrying this TCR beta chain turned up many times. As yet, its antigen is unknown. The data stem from a study of cytomegalovirus exposure and HLA in healthy donors. PCR employed 60 Vbeta and 13 Jbeta primers. This table comes from immunoSEQ multiplex PCR, and its TCRdb copy is limited to in-frame clones, with some not included. The profile shows about 92,000 clones, roughly 69% of them singletons. Regarding the study as a whole: Reportedly, diagnosis of cytomegalovirus status by the classifier showed high specificity and sensitivity. Sequence variants that were highly shared formed a cluster that was likely a sequencing artifact.

Germline assignment: CDR1 SGHVS and CDR2 FQNEAQ. This CDR3 has 16 residues. Trimming stripped 1 base from V and 6 bases from J, with 18 bases between. Sequences were obtained from PBMCs. The V and J genes are TRBV7-8 and TRBJ1-2, with D possibly being TRBD1 (5 bases). The clonotype was recovered from a middle-aged man in good health and CMV-seronegative. The CDR3 sequence is CASSLVGRDWDDGYTF. DNA for the CDR3: TGTGCCAGCAGCTTAGTCGGTCGGGACTGGGACGATGGCTACACCTTC.